These 6 T cell receptor beta chains share one sample of origin, sequenced in a study of blood T cell repertoires in COVID-19. Generated by immunoSEQ multiplex PCR, the TCRdb table keeps only in-frame clones and is missing some. The sample holds approximately 110,000 clones, roughly 72% seen once. Sequenced input: peripheral blood. These receptors all stem from a man older than 75 with acute or convalescent COVID-19.

V and J are TRBV30 and TRBJ2-7, with 7 positions matching TRBD2. The V segment lost 0 bases and the J segment 0 bases; nucleotides outside the gene matches: 2. This CDR3 is built from 14 residues. Germline V gene data show CDR1 as GTSNPN and CDR2 as SVGIG (reference sequence). The chain's CDR3 is CAWSVGGSSYEQYF. The CDR3 DNA follows: TGTGCCTGGAGTGTAGGCGGGAGCTCCTACGAGCAGTACTTC.

This chain uses TRBV11-1 with TRBJ2-2; the match to TRBD2 covers 13 bases. The CDR3 extends over 16 amino acids. Germline V gene data show CDR1 as SGHAT and CDR2 as FQDESV (reference sequence). Germline trimming cut 5 bases from V and 2 bases from J; bases unmatched to any gene: 2. The CDR3: CASSGLAGVNTGELFF. CDR3 sequence (DNA): TGTGCCAGCAGCGGACTAGCGGGAGTAAACACCGGGGAGCTGTTTTTT.

The gene calls are TRBV5-1 and TRBJ1-1; D is possibly TRBD1 (6 bases). The CDR3 loop spans 14 amino acids. Germline values: CDR1 SGHRS, CDR2 YFSETQ. V was trimmed by 1 base and J by 1 base, leaving 8 bases between them. The CDR3 nucleotides are TGCGCCAGCAGCTTGACCAGGGGGAACACTGAAGCTTTCTTT. Protein product: CASSLTRGNTEAFF.

The gene calls are TRBV20-1 and TRBJ2-5; D unclear. CDR1 DFQATT and CDR2 SNEGSKA come from the germline V gene (reference sequence). The V and J ends lost 3 bases and 2 bases respectively, with 16 bases between them. The CDR3 is 15 residues long. CDR3 DNA: TGCAGTGCTAGTAAGGTGGCAGGCGAGCAAGAGACCCAGTACTTC. It specifies CSASKVAGEQETQYF.

The gene calls are TRBV5-6 and TRBJ1-2; 10 positions match TRBD1. In germline, CDR1 is SGHDT, CDR2 YYEEEE. The CDR3 has 13 amino acids. V lost 4 bases to trimming and J lost 5 bases; unmatched junction nucleotides: 2. CDR3 sequence (DNA): TGTGCCAGCAGCACGGGACAGGGGTATGGCTACACCTTC. This gives the protein CASSTGQGYGYTF.

The chain recombines TRBV28 with TRBJ2-3; no definite D call. The CDR3 spans 14 residues. Germline assignment: CDR1 MDHEN and CDR2 SYDVKM. Trimming took off 2 bases at V and 12 bases at J, with 18 bases between the two ends. CDR3 DNA: TGTGCCAGCAGTTTAAATTGGGCAGGCCGTTCTCAGTATTTT. Translating gives CASSLNWAGRSQYF.